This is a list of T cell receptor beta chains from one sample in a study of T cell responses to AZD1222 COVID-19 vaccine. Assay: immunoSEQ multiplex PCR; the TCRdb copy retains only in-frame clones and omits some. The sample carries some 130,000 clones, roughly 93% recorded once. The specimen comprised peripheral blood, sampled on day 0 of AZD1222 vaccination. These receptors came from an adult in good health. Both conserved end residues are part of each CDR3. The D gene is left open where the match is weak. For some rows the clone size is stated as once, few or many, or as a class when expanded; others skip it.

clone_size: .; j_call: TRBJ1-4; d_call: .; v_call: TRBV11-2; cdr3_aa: CASSLDEKLFF; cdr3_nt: TGTGCCAGCAGCTTAGATGAAAAACTGTTTTTT
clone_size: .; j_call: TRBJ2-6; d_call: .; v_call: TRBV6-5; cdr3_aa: CASNSGSSGANVLTF; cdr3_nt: TGTGCCAGCAACTCCGGGAGCTCTGGGGCCAACGTCCTGACTTTC
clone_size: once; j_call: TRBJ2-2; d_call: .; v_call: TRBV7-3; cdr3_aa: CASSLTGNQATGELFF; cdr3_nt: TGTGCCAGCAGCTTAACTGGGAATCAGGCGACCGGGGAGCTGTTTTTT
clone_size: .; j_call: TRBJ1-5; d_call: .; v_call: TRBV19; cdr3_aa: CASSEKHSNQPQHF; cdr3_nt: TGTGCCAGTAGTGAAAAACATAGCAATCAGCCCCAGCATTTT
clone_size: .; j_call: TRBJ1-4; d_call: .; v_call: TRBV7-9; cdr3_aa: CASSLGGPTSWEKLFF; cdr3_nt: TGTGCCAGCAGCCTCGGTGGGCCCACTTCGTGGGAAAAACTGTTTTTT
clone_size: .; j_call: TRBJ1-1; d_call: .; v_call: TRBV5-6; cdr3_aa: CASSLYDSEAFF; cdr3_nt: TGTGCCAGCAGCTTGTACGATTCTGAAGCTTTCTTT
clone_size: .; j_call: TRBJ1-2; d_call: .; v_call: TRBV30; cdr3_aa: CACTGAGRGAGYGYTF; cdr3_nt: TGTGCCTGTACCGGTGCGGGCCGGGGGGCCGGCTATGGCTACACCTTC
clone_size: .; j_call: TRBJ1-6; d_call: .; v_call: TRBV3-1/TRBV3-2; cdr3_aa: CASSQVNGVSPLHF; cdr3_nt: TGTGCCAGCAGCCAAGTTAACGGGGTTTCACCCCTCCACTTT
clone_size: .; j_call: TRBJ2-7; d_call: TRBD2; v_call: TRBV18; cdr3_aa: CASSPMAGGSYEQYF; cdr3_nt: TGTGCCAGCTCACCGATGGCGGGAGGCTCCTACGAGCAGTACTTC
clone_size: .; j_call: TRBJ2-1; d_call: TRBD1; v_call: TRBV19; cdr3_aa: CASSIRGTGGVNEQFF; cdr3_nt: TGTGCCAGTAGTATACGGGGGACAGGGGGAGTAAATGAGCAGTTCTTC
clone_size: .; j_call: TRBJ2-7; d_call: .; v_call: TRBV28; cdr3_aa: CASSFLSTRPRAYEQYF; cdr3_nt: TGTGCCAGCAGTTTTTTATCCACTAGGCCCAGGGCCTACGAGCAGTACTTC
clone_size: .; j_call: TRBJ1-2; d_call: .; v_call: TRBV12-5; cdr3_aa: CASGFGRGYGYTF; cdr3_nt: TGTGCTAGCGGATTTGGGCGCGGCTATGGCTACACCTTC
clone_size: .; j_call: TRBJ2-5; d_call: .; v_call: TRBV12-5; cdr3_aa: CASGLRETQYF; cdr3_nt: TGTGCTTCTGGACTCCGAGAGACCCAGTACTTC
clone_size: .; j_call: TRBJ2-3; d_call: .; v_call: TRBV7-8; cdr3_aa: CASTGFDTQYF; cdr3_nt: TGTGCCAGCACAGGGTTCGATACGCAGTATTTT
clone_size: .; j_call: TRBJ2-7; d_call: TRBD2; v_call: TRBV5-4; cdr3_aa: CASSLANGLALGYEQYF; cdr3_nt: TGTGCCAGCAGCTTGGCCAACGGACTAGCGTTGGGCTACGAGCAGTACTTC
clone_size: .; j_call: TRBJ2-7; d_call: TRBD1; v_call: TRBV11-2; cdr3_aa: CASSRTGATSYEQYF; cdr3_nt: TGTGCCAGCAGTCGCACAGGGGCGACCTCCTACGAGCAGTACTTC
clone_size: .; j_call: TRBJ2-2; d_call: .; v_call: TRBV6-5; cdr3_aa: CASISLGRTTGELFF; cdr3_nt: TGTGCCAGCATTTCCCTGGGGCGCACCACCGGGGAGCTGTTTTTT
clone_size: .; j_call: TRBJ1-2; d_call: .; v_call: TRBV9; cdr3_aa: CASSVASGLGREANGYTF; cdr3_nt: TGTGCCAGCAGCGTAGCGTCGGGGCTGGGCAGGGAGGCGAATGGCTACACCTTC
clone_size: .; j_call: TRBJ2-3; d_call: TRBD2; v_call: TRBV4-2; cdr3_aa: CASSQDPLAGTAVPTQYF; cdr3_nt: TGTGCCAGCAGCCAAGATCCGCTAGCGGGTACGGCGGTTCCTACGCAGTATTTT
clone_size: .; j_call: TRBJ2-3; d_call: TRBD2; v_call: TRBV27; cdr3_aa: CASSPFSGSTDTQYF; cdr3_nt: TGTGCCAGCAGTCCCTTTAGCGGGAGTACAGATACGCAGTATTTT
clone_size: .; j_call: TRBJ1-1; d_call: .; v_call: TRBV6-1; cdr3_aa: CASSEIVLGNTEAFF; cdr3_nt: TGTGCCAGCAGTGAAATTGTGCTGGGAAACACTGAAGCTTTCTTT
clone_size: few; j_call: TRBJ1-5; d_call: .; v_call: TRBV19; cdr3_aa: CASKDSPLSNQPQHF; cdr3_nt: TGTGCCAGTAAGGACAGTCCCCTTAGCAATCAGCCCCAGCATTTT
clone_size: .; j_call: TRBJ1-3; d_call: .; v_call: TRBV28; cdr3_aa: CASNDPGSGNTIYF; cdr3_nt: TGTGCCAGCAACGATCCAGGGTCTGGAAACACCATATATTTT
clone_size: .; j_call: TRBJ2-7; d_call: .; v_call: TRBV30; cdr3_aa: CAWTESRAEQYF; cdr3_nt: TGTGCCTGGACCGAAAGCAGGGCTGAGCAGTACTTC
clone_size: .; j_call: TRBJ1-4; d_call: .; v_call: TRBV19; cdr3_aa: CASSPGVGAEKLFF; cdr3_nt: TGTGCCAGTAGTCCAGGGGTTGGAGCTGAAAAACTGTTTTTT
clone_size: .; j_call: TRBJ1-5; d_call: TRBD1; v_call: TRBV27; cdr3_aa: CASSPGTGGQPQHF; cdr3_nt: TGTGCCAGCAGTCCCGGGACAGGAGGCCAGCCCCAGCATTTT
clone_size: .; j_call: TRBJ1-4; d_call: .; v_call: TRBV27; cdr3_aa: CASSLGGIKEEKLFF; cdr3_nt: TGTGCCAGCAGTTTGGGCGGGATAAAAGAGGAAAAACTGTTTTTT
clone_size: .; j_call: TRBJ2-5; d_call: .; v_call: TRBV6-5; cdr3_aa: CASSYAGTRETQYF; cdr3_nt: TGTGCCAGCAGTTACGCCGGGACAAGAGAGACCCAGTACTTC
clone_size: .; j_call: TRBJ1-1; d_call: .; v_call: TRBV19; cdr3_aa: CASTATSKGTEAFF; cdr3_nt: TGTGCCAGTACAGCGACATCGAAGGGGACTGAAGCTTTCTTT
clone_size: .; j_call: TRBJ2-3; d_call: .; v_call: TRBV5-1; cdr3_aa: CASSLGASSTIQF; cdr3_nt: TGCGCCAGCAGCTTGGGGGCTAGCTCAACCATACAATTT
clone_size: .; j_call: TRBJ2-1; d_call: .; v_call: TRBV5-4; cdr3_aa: CASSFGFSSYNEQFF; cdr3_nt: TGTGCCAGCAGCTTTGGCTTTAGCTCCTACAATGAGCAGTTCTTC
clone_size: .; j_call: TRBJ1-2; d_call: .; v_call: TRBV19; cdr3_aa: CASSGTYGYTF; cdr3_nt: TGTGCCAGTAGTGGGACCTATGGCTACACCTTC
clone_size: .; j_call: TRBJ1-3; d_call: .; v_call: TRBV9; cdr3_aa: CASSVTGNTIYF; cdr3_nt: TGTGCCAGCAGCGTGACTGGAAACACCATATATTTT
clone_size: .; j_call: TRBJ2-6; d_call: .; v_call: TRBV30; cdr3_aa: CAWRLYGANVLTF; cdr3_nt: TGTGCCTGGAGGCTATACGGGGCCAACGTCCTGACTTTC
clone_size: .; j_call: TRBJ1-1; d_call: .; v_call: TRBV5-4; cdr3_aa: CASSYGDTEAFF; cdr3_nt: TGTGCCAGCAGCTACGGGGATACTGAAGCTTTCTTT
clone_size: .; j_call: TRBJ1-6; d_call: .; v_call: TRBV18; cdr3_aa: CASSPQDSPLHF; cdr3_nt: TGTGCCAGCTCACCCCAGGATTCACCCCTCCACTTT
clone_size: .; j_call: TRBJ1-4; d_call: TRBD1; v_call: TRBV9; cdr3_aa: CASAQGQINEKLFF; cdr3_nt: TGTGCCAGCGCCCAGGGACAGATTAATGAAAAACTGTTTTTT
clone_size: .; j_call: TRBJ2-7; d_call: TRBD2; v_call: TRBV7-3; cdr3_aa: CASSSETGGTQGRGLLAYEQYF; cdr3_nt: TGTGCCAGCAGTTCGGAAACGGGAGGGACCCAAGGGCGGGGTCTTTTGGCCTACGAGCAGTACTTC
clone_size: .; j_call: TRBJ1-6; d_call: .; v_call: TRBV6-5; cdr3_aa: CASSYRPPEVALHF; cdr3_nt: TGTGCCAGCAGTTACCGCCCCCCAGAAGTGGCCCTCCACTTT
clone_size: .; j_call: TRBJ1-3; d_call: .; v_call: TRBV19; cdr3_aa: CASIPEGVSGNTIYF; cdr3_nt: TGTGCCAGTATCCCGGAAGGCGTCTCTGGAAACACCATATATTTT
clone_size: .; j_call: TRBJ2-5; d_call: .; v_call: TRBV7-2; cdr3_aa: CASSLARESQETQYF; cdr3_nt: TGTGCCAGCAGCTTAGCGCGGGAAAGCCAAGAGACCCAGTACTTC
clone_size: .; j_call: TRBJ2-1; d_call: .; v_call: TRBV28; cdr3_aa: CASSLSSGYNEQFF; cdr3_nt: TGTGCCAGCAGTTTATCGTCAGGGTACAATGAGCAGTTCTTC